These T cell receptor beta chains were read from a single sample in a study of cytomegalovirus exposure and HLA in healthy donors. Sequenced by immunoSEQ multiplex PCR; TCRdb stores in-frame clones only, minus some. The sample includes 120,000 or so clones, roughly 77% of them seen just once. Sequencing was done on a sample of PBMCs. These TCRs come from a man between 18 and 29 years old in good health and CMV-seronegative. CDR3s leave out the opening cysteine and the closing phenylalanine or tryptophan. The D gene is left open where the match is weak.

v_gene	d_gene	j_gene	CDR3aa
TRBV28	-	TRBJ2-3	ASEQNTDTQY
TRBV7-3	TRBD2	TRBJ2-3	ASSPDGGGRADTQY
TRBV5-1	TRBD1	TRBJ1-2	ASSLEGAKGYGYT
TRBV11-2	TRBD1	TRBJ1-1	ASSQPDRGNTEAF
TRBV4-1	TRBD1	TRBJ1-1	ASSQNKMEQGKKAF
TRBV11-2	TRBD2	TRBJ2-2	ASSTNPGLAGSITGELF
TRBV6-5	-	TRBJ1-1	ASSYGGLNTEAF
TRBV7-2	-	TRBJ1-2	ASSHAPGTYT
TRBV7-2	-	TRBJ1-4	ASSLIPKGESLEKLF
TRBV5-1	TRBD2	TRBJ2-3	ASSFLSGLASSTDTQY
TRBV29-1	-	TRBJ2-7	SVPTSRADAYEQY
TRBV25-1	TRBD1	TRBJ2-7	ASSLRTGVSYEQY
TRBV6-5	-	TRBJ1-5	ASRGATGNQPQH
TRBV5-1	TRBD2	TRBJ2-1	ASSPPGLAGGTGEQF
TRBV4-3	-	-	ASSQDTPVNSYEQY
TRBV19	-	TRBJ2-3	ASSQYLGRDTQY
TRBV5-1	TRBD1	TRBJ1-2	ASSLDRGYGYT
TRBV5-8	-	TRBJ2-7	ASSHQWEVQGH
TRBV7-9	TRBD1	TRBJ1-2	ASTRDSGYT
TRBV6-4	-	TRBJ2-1	ASSGQFESEQF
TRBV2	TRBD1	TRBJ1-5	ASSGGQVGQPQH
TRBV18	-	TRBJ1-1	ASSPRQVAEAF
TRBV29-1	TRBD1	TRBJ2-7	SVSTTGGRNEQY
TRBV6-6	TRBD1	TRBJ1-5	ASSSTGRTNQPQH
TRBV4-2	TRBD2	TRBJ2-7	ASGRATSGASSYEQY
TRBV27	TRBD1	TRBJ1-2	ASSDRGNGYT
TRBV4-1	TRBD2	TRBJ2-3	ASSRQLAGGQTDTQY
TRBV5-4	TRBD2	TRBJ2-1	ASSYSGGAYEQF
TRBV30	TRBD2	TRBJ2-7	AWSPRERGANYEQY
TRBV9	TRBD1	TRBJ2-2	ASSGRQGNTGELF
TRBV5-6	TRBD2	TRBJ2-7	ASSLLPSGVNEQY
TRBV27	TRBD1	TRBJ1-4	ASSLFSGTAREKLF
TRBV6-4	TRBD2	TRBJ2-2	ASNLAGGLNFTGELF
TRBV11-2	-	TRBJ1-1	ASSWGGNPTEAF
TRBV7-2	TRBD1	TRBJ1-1	ASSPRTGGTEAF
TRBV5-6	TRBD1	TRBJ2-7	ASSPGTGIGEQY
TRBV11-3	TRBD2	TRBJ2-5	ASSWGGQETQY
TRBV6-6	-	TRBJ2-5	ASSYSGLGETQY
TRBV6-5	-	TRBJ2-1	ASSYAKPGQNEQF
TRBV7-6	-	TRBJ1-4	ASSSREGDEKLF
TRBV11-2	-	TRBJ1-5	ASSLDRGFNQPQH
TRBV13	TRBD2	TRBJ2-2	ASSLSLAGAGGELF
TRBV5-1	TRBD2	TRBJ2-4	ASSLWGGAKNIQY
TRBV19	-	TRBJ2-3	ASSPLGDTDTQY
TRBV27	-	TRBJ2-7	ASSLISRVYEQY
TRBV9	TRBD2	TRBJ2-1	ASSAVLAGGYNEQF
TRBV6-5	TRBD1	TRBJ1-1	ASKQDRVGTEAF
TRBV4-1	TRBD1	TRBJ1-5	ASILIRGQGARMGQPQH
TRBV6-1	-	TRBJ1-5	ASSEGAGGNQPQH
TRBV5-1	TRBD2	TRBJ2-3	ASSLARAGSTDTQY
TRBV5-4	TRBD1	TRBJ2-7	ASSWPGQGIDEQY
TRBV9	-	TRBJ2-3	ASSPGFTDTQY